Listed here are 2 T cell receptor beta chains from one sample, sequenced in a study of blood T cell repertoires in COVID-19. Repertoires were generated with immunoSEQ multiplex PCR, while TCRdb's copy carries only in-frame clones and drops some. The table lists roughly 260,000 clones, over 75% of them singletons. Sequencing was performed on peripheral blood. The receptors were sampled from a woman in her forties or fifties with acute or convalescent COVID-19.

The gene calls are TRBV30 and TRBJ2-1, with 10 bases matching TRBD2. The CDR3 loop spans 17 amino acids. Germline CDR1 and CDR2: GTSNPN and SVGIG (reference sequence). Trimming removed 4 bases from V and 4 bases from J; junction bases left unmatched: 13. The CDR3 DNA sequence: TGTGCCTGGACCTCCACCCGGACTAGCGGATATTACAATGAGCAGTTCTTC. It is translated as CAWTSTRTSGYYNEQFF.

This clone has only a few counts. The chain links TRBV27 to TRBJ1-6, with D perhaps TRBD1 (6 bases). This CDR3 is built from 14 residues. The V gene lost 3 bases and the J gene lost 10 bases, with 13 bases spanning the gap. Germline CDR1 and CDR2: MNHEY and SMNVEV (reference sequence). In DNA, the CDR3 is TGTGCCAGCAGTTTTGGGGGCCCGGAGTCACCCCTCCACTTT. Translation gives CASSFGGPESPLHF.